This T cell receptor beta chain was recorded in a study of blood T cell repertoires in COVID-19. Profiled with immunoSEQ multiplex PCR; TCRdb holds only in-frame clones, not every one. Found here are 150,000 to 200,000 clones, 85% to 90% of them singletons; the top ten hold around an eighth. Germline V CDR1 and CDR2: MGHRA, YSYEKL. Trimming stripped 4 bases from V and 3 bases from J, with 13 bases between. The length of the CDR3 is 14 residues. The origin of this receptor is a woman in her 70s with COVID-19, enrolled during active disease. The chain couples TRBV4-1 to TRBJ2-7, with D perhaps TRBD2 (6 bases). The material sequenced was peripheral blood. The CDR3 bases are TGCGCCAGCAGCCCGGGGGACCTTAACTACGAGCAGTACTTC. As protein: CASSPGDLNYEQYF.